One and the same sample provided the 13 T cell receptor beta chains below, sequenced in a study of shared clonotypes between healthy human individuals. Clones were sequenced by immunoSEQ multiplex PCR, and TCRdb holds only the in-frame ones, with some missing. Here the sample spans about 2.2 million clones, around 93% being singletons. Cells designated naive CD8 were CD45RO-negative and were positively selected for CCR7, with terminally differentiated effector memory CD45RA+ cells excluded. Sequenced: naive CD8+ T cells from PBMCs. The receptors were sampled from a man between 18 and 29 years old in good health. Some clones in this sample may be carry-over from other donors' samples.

The chain's CDR3 is CASSLLAGGGTDTQYF. The CDR3 region has the DNA TGTGCCAGCAGCTTACTAGCGGGAGGAGGGACAGATACGCAGTATTTT. The chain is built from TRBV7-6 and TRBJ2-3, with 11 nucleotides matching TRBD2. V was clipped by 2 bases and J by 3 bases; unmatched bases: 4. Germline-derived CDR1 and CDR2 are SGHVS and FNYEAQ. The CDR3 is 16 amino acids.

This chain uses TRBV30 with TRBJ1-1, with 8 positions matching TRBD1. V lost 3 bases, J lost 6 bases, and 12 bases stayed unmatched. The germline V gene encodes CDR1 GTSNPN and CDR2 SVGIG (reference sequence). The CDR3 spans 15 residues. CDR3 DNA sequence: TGTGCCTGGAGGACCCGGGACAGGATGTTGGCTGAAGCTTTCTTT. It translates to CAWRTRDRMLAEAFF.

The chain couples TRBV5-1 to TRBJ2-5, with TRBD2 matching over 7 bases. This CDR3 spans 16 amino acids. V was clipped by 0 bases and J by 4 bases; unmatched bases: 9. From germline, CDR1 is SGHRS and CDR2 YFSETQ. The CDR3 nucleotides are TGCGCCAGCAGCTTGGCCCTAACCGGGGAGGGAGAGACCCAGTACTTC. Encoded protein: CASSLALTGEGETQYF.

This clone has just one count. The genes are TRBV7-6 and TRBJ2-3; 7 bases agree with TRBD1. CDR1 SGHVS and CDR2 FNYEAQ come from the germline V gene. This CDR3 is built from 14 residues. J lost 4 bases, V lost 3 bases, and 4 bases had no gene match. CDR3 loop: CASSFIQGPDTQYF. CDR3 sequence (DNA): TGTGCCAGCAGCTTTATACAGGGGCCAGATACGCAGTATTTT.

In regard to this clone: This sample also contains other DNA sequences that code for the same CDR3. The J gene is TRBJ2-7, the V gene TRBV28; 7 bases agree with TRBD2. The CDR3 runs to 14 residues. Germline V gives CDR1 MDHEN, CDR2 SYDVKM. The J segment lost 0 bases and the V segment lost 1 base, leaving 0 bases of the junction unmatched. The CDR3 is CASSLSGGSYEQYF. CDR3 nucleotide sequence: TGTGCCAGCAGTTTATCGGGGGGCTCCTACGAGCAGTACTTC.

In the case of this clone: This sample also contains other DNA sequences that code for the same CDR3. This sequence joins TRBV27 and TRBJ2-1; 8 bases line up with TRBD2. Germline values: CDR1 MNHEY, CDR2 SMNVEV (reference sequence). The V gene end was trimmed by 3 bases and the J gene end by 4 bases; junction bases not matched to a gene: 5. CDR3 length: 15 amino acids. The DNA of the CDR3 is TGTGCCAGCAGTTTTAACAGCGGGAGTTACAATGAGCAGTTCTTC. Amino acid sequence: CASSFNSGSYNEQFF.

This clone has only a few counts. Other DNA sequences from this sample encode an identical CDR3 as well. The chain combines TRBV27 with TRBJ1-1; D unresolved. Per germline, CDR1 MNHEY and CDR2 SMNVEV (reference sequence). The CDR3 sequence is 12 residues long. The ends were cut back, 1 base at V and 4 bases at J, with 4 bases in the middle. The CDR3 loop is CASSLLGTEAFF. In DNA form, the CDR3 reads TGTGCCAGCAGTTTATTAGGCACTGAAGCTTTCTTT.

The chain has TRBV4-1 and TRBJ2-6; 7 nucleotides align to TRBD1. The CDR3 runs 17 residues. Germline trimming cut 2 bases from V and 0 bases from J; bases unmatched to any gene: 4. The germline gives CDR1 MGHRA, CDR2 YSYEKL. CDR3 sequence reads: CASSQTGVSSGANVLTF. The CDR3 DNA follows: TGCGCCAGCAGCCAAACAGGGGTGAGCTCTGGGGCCAACGTCCTGACTTTC.

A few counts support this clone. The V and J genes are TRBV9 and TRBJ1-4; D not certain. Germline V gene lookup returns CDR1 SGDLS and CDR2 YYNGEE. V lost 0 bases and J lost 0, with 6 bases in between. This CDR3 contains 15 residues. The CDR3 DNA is TGTGCCAGCAGCGTAGCTGGATCAACTAATGAAAAACTGTTTTTT. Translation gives CASSVAGSTNEKLFF.

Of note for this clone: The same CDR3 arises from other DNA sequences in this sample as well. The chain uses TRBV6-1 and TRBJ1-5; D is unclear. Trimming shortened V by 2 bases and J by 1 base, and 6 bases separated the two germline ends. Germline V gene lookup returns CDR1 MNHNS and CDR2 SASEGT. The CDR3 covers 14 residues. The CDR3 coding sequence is TGTGCCAGCAGTGAAACCGGCAGCAATCAGCCCCAGCATTTT. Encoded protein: CASSETGSNQPQHF.

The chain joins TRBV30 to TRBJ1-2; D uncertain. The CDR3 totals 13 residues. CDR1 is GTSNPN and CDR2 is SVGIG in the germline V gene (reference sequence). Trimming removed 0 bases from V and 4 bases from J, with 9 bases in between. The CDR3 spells CAWSVVGTYGYTF. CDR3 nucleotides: TGTGCCTGGAGTGTGGTAGGAACCTATGGCTACACCTTC.

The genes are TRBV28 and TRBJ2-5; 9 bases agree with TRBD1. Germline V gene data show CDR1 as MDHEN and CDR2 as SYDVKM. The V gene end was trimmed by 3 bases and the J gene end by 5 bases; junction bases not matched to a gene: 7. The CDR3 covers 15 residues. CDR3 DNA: TGTGCCAGCAGTTTCCACAGGGGGCGCTTGGAGACCCAGTACTTC. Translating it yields CASSFHRGRLETQYF.

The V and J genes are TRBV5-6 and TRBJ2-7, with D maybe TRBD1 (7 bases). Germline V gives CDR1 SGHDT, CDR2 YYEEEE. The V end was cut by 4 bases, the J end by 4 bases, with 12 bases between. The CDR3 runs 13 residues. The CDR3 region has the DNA TGTGCCAGCAGCCGCGGGACAGATTACGAGCAGTACTTC. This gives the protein CASSRGTDYEQYF.